Following are 22 T cell receptor beta chains from one sample sequenced in a study of blood T cell repertoires in COVID-19. Profiling relied on immunoSEQ multiplex PCR, and the TCRdb table lists in-frame clones only, not all of them. The table lists around 260,000 clones, around 92% of them singletons. Sequenced input: peripheral blood. The receptors stem from a person under 30 with COVID-19, enrolled during active disease.

V and J are TRBV5-1 and TRBJ2-5, with no clear D. Trimming stripped 4 bases from V and 1 base from J, with 8 bases between. The CDR3 totals 13 residues. Germline V lookup: CDR1 SGHRS, CDR2 YFSETQ. The DNA of the CDR3 is TGCGCCAGCAGCAGAGGAGTCCAAGAGACCCAGTACTTC. Encoded protein: CASSRGVQETQYF.

The V call is TRBV12-5, the J call TRBJ2-7, with a tentative D call TRBD1 (6 bases). The CDR3 is 13 residues long. Germline V gives CDR1 LGHNT, CDR2 FRNRAP. Trimming pared 3 bases from V and 1 base from J, leaving 7 bases between. The CDR3, as DNA: TGTGCTAGTGGTTTTGACAGGTCCTACGAGCAGTACTTC. Translated, it gives CASGFDRSYEQYF.

The rearrangement uses TRBV13 and TRBJ1-3, with D uncertain. Germline assignment: CDR1 PRHDT and CDR2 FYEKMQ (reference sequence). Between the trimmed V and J ends, which lost 5 bases and 0 bases, there was a span of 17 bases. This CDR3 is 17 amino acids long. CDR3 in amino acids: CASSPTTRFGSGNTIYF. The CDR3, as DNA: TGTGCCAGCAGCCCGACTACACGCTTCGGCTCTGGAAACACCATATATTTT.

Written as DNA, the CDR3 is TGTGCCAGCAGCTTAATACGACAGACCAACTATGGCTACACCTTC. This translates into CASSLIRQTNYGYTF. V gene TRBV7-2 combines with J gene TRBJ1-2, with D possibly being TRBD1 (5 bases). Deletions cut 2 bases from V and 2 bases from J, with 12 bases between. CDR3 length equals 15 residues. In germline, CDR1 is SGHTA, CDR2 FQGNSA.

A note on this clone: An end of the junction does not agree with germline; a read error may underlie this. The sample carries other DNA sequences with the same CDR3. This chain links TRBV29-1 with TRBJ2-7; D is perhaps TRBD2 (6 bases). The CDR3 covers 13 residues. Germline CDR1 is SQVTM and CDR2 is ANQGSEA. CDR3: CSVVRGLSGEQYF. The CDR3 DNA reads TGCAGCGTTGTACGCGGGCTTTCGGGGGAGCAATACTTC.

The V call is TRBV10-3, the J call TRBJ1-2; D ambiguous. Trimming stripped 3 bases from V and 2 bases from J, with 13 bases between. The CDR3 is 15 residues long. CDR1 is ENHRY, CDR2 SYGVKD, per germline. CDR3 region: CAISDQRAENYGYTF. CDR3 nucleotide sequence: TGTGCCATCAGTGATCAGAGGGCAGAAAACTATGGCTACACCTTC.

This chain links TRBV5-1 with TRBJ2-7; the match to TRBD1 covers 10 bases. The germline CDR1 and CDR2 sequences are SGHRS and YFSETQ. The CDR3 consists of 15 residues. Trimming cost V 3 bases and J 5 bases; bases outside gene matches: 8. CDR3 amino acids: CASSSTGTGDHEQYF. DNA for the CDR3: TGCGCCAGCAGCTCTACCGGGACAGGGGACCACGAGCAGTACTTC.

This chain joins TRBV11-2 and TRBJ1-4, with 8 bases identical to TRBD1. Germline V gene data show CDR1 as SGHAT and CDR2 as FQNNGV. Trimming cost V 2 bases and J 8 bases; bases outside gene matches: 4. This CDR3 is built from 14 residues. Here the CDR3 reads CASSLQGAREKLFF. The CDR3 nucleotides read TGTGCCAGCAGCTTACAGGGGGCGCGGGAAAAACTGTTTTTT.

The chain combines TRBV5-6 with TRBJ1-5, with a tentative D call TRBD1 (5 bases). Germline V gene data show CDR1 as SGHDT and CDR2 as YYEEEE. The CDR3 extends over 15 amino acids. Trimming took off 5 bases at V and 6 bases at J, with 18 bases between the two ends. The DNA of the CDR3 is TGTGCCAGCAGTTTTTCTTTAGGGCAGGGTCAGCCCCAGCATTTT. Residues: CASSFSLGQGQPQHF.

As for this clone: A read error may produce the germline difference seen at one junction end. V usage is TRBV6-1 and J usage is TRBJ2-7; 9 nucleotides line up with TRBD1. CDR3 length: 15 residues. Germline V gene sequence: CDR1 MNHNS, CDR2 SASEGT. CDR3 loop: CAGSEGGQGPYEQYF. The CDR3 DNA sequence: TGTGCCGGCAGTGAAGGGGGACAGGGTCCCTACGAGCAGTACTTC.

This chain joins TRBV24-1 and TRBJ1-4; D is perhaps TRBD1 (6 bases). The germline V and J ends were trimmed by 4 bases and 11 bases, with 13 bases remaining between them. Germline V CDR1 and CDR2: KGHDR, SFDVKD. The CDR3 totals 13 residues. CDR3 loop: CATSDRQAGKLFF. The DNA for the CDR3 is TGTGCCACCAGTGACAGACAGGCCGGGAAACTGTTTTTT.

This clone has a handful of counts. The chain combines TRBV27 with TRBJ2-1, with a possible D match to TRBD2 (5 bases). V dropped 2 bases and J dropped 6 bases, with 23 bases sitting between them. This CDR3 is built from 18 residues. Germline values: CDR1 MNHEY, CDR2 SMNVEV (reference sequence). The CDR3 loop is CASSLDYSRGFRPNEQFF. The CDR3 nucleotides are TGTGCCAGCAGTTTAGATTACTCGCGCGGGTTTCGCCCCAATGAGCAGTTCTTC.

V and J are TRBV24-1 and TRBJ2-5; unclear D gene. V lost 10 bases to trimming and J lost 1 base, with 15 bases between them. The length of the CDR3 is 14 residues. Per the germline V gene, CDR1 is KGHDR and CDR2 is SFDVKD. This CDR3 is CATARGYLQETQYF. The CDR3, as DNA: TGTGCCACTGCCAGAGGTTACCTCCAAGAGACCCAGTACTTC.

This clone was recorded a few times. The rearrangement links TRBV2 to TRBJ2-7, with D perhaps matching TRBD1 (5 bases). Trimming left V 2 bases short and J 2 bases short, with 10 bases between. Germline CDR1 and CDR2: SNHLY and FYNNEI. The CDR3 is 14 residues long. CDR3 residues: CASSEWQGTYEQYF. The CDR3 coding sequence is TGTGCCAGCAGTGAATGGCAGGGTACCTACGAGCAGTACTTC.

The J gene is TRBJ2-7, the V gene TRBV7-6; TRBD1 aligns across 8 bases. The junction had 16 bases not matched to a gene; V was cut back by 4 bases and J by 2 bases. The CDR3 extends over 18 amino acids. In germline, CDR1 is SGHVS, CDR2 FNYEAQ. This chain's CDR3 is CASSSRPPTGGGAYEQYF. CDR3 coding DNA: TGTGCCAGCAGCTCACGCCCGCCTACAGGGGGAGGTGCCTACGAGCAGTACTTC.

The chain combines TRBV10-3 with TRBJ2-4; 8 bases agree with TRBD1. This CDR3 has 12 amino acids. Germline-derived CDR1 and CDR2 are ENHRY and SYGVKD. The ends lost 3 bases at V and 15 bases at J; junction bases unmatched: 7. CDR3: CAISESDRERYF. CDR3 nucleotides: TGTGCCATCAGTGAATCGGACAGGGAGCGGTACTTC.

V is TRBV7-8 and J is TRBJ2-2; no reliable D call. CDR3 length: 12 residues. V was pared by 5 bases and J by 7 bases, with 8 bases between. Per the germline V gene, CDR1 is SGHVS and CDR2 is FQNEAQ. CDR3 DNA: TGTGCCAGCAGCAACAGTGGCGGGGAGCTGTTTTTT. This translates into CASSNSGGELFF.

This rearrangement joins TRBV27 to TRBJ2-2; D is unresolved. This CDR3 has 17 amino acids. Trimming left V 2 bases short and J 0 bases short, with 13 bases between. CDR1 is MNHEY, CDR2 SMNVEV, per germline (reference sequence). CDR3 nucleotide sequence: TGTGCCAGCAGTTTAGTTACAGTGAAGCCGAACACCGGGGAGCTGTTTTTT. This gives the protein CASSLVTVKPNTGELFF.

The chain uses TRBV7-9 and TRBJ1-4, with D possibly matching TRBD1 (6 bases). Germline V gene sequence: CDR1 SEHNR, CDR2 FQNEAQ (reference sequence). This CDR3 comprises 16 residues. Trimming stripped 5 bases from V and 3 bases from J, with 16 bases between. The CDR3 nucleotides read TGTGCCAGCAGCCGTAGCGGGGAGGGGGCTAATGAAAAACTGTTTTTT. Its protein product is CASSRSGEGANEKLFF.

This chain joins TRBV5-5 and TRBJ1-1; no clear D. This CDR3 comprises 13 residues. V was trimmed by 2 bases and J by 2 bases, leaving 7 bases between them. Looked up from germline, CDR1 is SGHKS and CDR2 is YYEKEE (reference sequence). In DNA, the CDR3 is TGTGCCAGCAGCTTTACCACTAACACTGAAGCTTTCTTT. It yields the protein CASSFTTNTEAFF.

This rearrangement joins TRBV27 to TRBJ2-1, with 7 bases aligning to TRBD1. The trim removed 8 bases at V and 6 bases at J, leaving 10 bases unmatched. Looked up from germline, CDR1 is MNHEY and CDR2 is SMNVEV (reference sequence). This CDR3 is 14 amino acids long. The CDR3 sequence is CASGLTGIINEQFF. CDR3 bases: TGTGCCAGCGGCCTGACAGGGATAATCAATGAGCAGTTCTTC.

As DNA, the CDR3 is TGTGCCAGCAGCTTTAGCTCGCCCGAGCAGTTCTTC. Translated: CASSFSSPEQFF. The V gene is TRBV11-2, the J gene TRBJ2-1; D remains ambiguous. V shed 3 bases and J shed 10 bases, with 10 bases lying between them. CDR1 is SGHAT and CDR2 is FQNNGV in the germline V gene. The CDR3 contains 12 residues.